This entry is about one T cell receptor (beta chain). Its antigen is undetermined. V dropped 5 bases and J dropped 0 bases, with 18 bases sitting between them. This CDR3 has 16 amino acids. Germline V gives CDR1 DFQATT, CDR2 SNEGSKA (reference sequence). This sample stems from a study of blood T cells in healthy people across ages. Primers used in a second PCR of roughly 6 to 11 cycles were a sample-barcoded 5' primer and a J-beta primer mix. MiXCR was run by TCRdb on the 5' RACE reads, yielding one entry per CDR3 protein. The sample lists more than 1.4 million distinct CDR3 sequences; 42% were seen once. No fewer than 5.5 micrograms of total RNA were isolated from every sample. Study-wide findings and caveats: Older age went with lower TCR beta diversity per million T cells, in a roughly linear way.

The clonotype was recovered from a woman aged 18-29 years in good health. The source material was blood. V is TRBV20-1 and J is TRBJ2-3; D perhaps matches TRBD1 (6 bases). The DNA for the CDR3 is TGCAGTGCTCCTCAGCGGTTGGGGGCTAGCACAGATACGCAGTATTTT. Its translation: CSAPQRLGASTDTQYF.